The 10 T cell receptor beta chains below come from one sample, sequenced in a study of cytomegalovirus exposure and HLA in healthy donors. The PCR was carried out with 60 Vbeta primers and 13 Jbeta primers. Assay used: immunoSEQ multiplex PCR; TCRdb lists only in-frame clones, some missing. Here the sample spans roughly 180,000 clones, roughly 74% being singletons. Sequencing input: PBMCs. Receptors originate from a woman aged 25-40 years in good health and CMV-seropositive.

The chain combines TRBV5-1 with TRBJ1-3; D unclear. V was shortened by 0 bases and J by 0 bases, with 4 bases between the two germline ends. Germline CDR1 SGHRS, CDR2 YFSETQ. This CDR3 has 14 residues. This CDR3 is CASSLDNSGNTIYF. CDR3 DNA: TGCGCCAGCAGCTTGGATAACTCTGGAAACACCATATATTTT.

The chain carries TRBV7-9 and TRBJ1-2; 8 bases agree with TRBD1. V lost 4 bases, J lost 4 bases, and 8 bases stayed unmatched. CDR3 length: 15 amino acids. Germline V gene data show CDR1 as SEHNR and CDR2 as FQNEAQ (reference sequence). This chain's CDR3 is CASSSTGVGVYGYTF. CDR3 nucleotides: TGTGCCAGCAGCTCGACAGGGGTCGGGGTCTATGGCTACACCTTC.

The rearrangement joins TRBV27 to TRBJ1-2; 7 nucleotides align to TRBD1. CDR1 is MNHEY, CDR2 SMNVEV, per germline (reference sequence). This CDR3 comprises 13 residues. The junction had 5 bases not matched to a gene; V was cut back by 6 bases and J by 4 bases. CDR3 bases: TGTGCCAGCAGGGAGACAGGGACCTATGGCTACACCTTC. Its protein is CASRETGTYGYTF.

The CDR3 loop reads CASSTNYEQYF. In DNA, the CDR3 is TGTGCCAGCAGCACAAACTACGAGCAGTACTTC. The V gene is TRBV5-6, the J gene TRBJ2-7; the D is unclear. Germline lookup yields CDR1 SGHDT and CDR2 YYEEEE. V was cut by 4 bases and J by 3 bases, with 5 bases left in between. This CDR3 is built from 11 residues.

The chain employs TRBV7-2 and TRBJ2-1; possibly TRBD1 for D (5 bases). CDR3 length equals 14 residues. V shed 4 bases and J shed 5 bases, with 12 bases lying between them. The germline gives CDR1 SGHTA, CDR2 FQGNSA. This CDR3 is CASSSSNRHNEQFF. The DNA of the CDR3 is TGTGCCAGCAGCTCCTCTAACAGGCACAATGAGCAGTTCTTC.

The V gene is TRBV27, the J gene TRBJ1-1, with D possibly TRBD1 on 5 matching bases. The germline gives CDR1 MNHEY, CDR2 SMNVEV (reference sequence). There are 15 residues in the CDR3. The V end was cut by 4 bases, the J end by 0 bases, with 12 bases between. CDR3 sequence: CASSSRTRMNTEAFF. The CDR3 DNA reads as TGTGCCAGCAGTTCAAGGACAAGAATGAACACTGAAGCTTTCTTT.

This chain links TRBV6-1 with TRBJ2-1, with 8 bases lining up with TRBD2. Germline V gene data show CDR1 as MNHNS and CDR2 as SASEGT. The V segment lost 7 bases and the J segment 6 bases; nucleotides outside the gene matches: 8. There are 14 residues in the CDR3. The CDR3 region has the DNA TGTGCCAGCATACCGACTAGCGTGCGCAATGAGCAGTTCTTC. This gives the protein CASIPTSVRNEQFF.

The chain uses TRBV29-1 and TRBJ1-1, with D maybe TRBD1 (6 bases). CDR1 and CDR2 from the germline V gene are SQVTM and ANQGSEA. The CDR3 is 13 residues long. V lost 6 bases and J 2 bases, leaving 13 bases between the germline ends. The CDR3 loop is CSVRGQFNTEAFF. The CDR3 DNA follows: TGCAGCGTCCGAGGACAGTTCAACACTGAAGCTTTCTTT.

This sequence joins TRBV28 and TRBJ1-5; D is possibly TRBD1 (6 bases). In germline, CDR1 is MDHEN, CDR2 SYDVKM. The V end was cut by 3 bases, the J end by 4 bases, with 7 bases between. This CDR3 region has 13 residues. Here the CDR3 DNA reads TGTGCCAGCAGTTTGCAGGGGAATCAGCCCCAGCATTTT. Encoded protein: CASSLQGNQPQHF.

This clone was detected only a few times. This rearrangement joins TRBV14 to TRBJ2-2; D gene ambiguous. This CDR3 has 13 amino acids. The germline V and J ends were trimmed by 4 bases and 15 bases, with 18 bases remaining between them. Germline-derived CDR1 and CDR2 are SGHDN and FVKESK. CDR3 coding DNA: TGTGCCAGCAGCCCCTTCGGCCCACCTGAGGTGTTTTTT. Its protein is CASSPFGPPEVFF.